Reported below is one T cell receptor (beta chain). Its target is not known. This sample is part of a study of blood T cells in healthy people across ages. Approximately 9 milliliters of peripheral blood were drawn from each donor into EDTA-treated tubes. Together with a sample-barcoded 5' primer, a J-beta primer mix was included in a second PCR lasting roughly 6 to 12 cycles. Every cDNA molecule carried a tag from a template-switch adaptor bearing 12 random nucleotides. MiXCR, applied by TCRdb to the 5' RACE reads, yields one record per CDR3 protein. This sample yields roughly 640,000 distinct CDR3 sequences, of which 25% to 30% are seen a single time; approximately 14% belongs to the top ten. Study-wide findings and caveats: Strong correlation was found linking TCR beta diversity to naive T cell percentage. Older individuals had lower TCR beta diversity per million T cells (the decline was roughly linear).

This clonotype originated in an elderly woman in good health. Material for sequencing was blood.

In DNA, the CDR3 is TGTGCCAGCAGATCACAGGGGGCGACCTACGAGCAGTACTTC. As protein: CASRSQGATYEQYF. The genes are TRBV7-9 and TRBJ2-7, with 9 positions matching TRBD1. The CDR3 has 14 residues. The V gene end was trimmed by 6 bases and the J gene end by 2 bases; junction bases not matched to a gene: 5. Germline CDR1 is SEHNR and CDR2 is FQNEAQ (reference sequence).